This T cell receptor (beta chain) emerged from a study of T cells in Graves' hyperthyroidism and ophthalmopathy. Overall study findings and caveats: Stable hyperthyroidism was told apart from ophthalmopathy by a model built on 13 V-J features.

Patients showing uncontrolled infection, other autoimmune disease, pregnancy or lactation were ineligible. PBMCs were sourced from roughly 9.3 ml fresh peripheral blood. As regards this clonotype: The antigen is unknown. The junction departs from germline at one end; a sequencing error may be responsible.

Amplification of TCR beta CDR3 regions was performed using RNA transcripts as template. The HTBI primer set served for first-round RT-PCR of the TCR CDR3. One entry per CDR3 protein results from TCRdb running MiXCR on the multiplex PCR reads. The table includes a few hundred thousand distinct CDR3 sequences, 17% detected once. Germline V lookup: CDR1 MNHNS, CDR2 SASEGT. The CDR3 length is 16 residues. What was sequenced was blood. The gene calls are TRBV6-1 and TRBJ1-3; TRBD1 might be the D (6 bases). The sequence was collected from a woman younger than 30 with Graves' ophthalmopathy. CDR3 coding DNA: TGTGCCAGCAGACCCCCGGACAGAATGGGGGGAAACGCCATATATTTT. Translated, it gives CASRPPDRMGGNAIYF.